The 31 T cell receptor beta chains below come from one sample, sequenced in a study of blood T cell repertoires in COVID-19. Libraries were prepared by immunoSEQ multiplex PCR; TCRdb keeps only in-frame clonotypes and omits some of them. The data contain about 180,000 clones, approximately 83% of them singletons. Sequencing used peripheral blood. All receptors come from a man aged 55 to 70 with acute or convalescent COVID-19.

This clone came up once. The CDR3 reads CASSQDRGLYGYTF. In nucleotides, the CDR3 is TGTGCCAGCAGCCAAGACAGGGGGCTATATGGCTACACCTTC. This rearrangement joins TRBV3-1 (or the pseudogene TRBV3-2) to TRBJ1-2, with TRBD1 identical over 8 bases. CDR1 and CDR2 (germline): LGHDT, YNNKEL (reference sequence). This CDR3 is built from 14 residues. V shed 0 bases and J 5 bases; nucleotides not matched to a gene: 2.

This clone has more than one count but fewer than ten. The chain carries TRBV5-1 and TRBJ2-1; TRBD2 aligns across 13 bases. The CDR3 length is 20 residues. The germline CDR1 and CDR2 sequences are SGHRS and YFSETQ. V trimming: 4 bases; J trimming: 0 bases; junction bases outside the gene matches: 13. CDR3 residues: CASSPDGLAGARSSYNEQFF. Here the CDR3 DNA reads TGCGCCAGCAGCCCCGACGGACTAGCGGGGGCCCGGAGCTCCTACAATGAGCAGTTCTTC.

The chain carries TRBV4-2 and TRBJ1-2, with D perhaps matching TRBD1 (5 bases). Germline CDR1 reads LGHNA; CDR2 reads YNFKEQ. Trimming cost V 1 base and J 6 bases, with 12 bases left between them. The CDR3 sequence is 14 residues long. CDR3 sequence (DNA): TGTGCCAGCAGCCAAGGCGGGGGTGGGCATGGCTACACCTTC. This codes for CASSQGGGGHGYTF.

The gene calls are TRBV9 and TRBJ2-3; perhaps TRBD1 as D (5 bases). This CDR3 has 11 amino acids. CDR1 is SGDLS and CDR2 is YYNGEE in the germline V gene. V was trimmed by 3 bases and J by 7 bases, leaving 6 bases between them. This CDR3 reads CASSEGNTQYF. CDR3 coding DNA: TGTGCCAGCAGCGAGGGGAATACGCAGTATTTT. The whole variable domain, filled in from reference TRBV9 and TRBJ2-3, reads DSGVTQTPKHLITATGQRVTLRCSPRSGDLSVYWYQQSLDQGLQFLIQYYNGEERAKGNILERFSAQQFPDLHSELNLSSLELGDSALYFCASSEGNTQYFGPGTRLTVL.

This chain links TRBV4-2 with TRBJ2-3, with TRBD2 identical over 9 bases. The CDR3 has 16 amino acids. The germline V gene encodes CDR1 LGHNA and CDR2 YNFKEQ. The V gene end was trimmed by 1 base and the J gene end by 3 bases; junction bases not matched to a gene: 5. The CDR3 reads CASSQGLAGETDTQYF. CDR3 sequence (DNA): TGTGCCAGCAGCCAAGGATTAGCGGGAGAAACAGATACGCAGTATTTT.

This clone was recorded once. The chain joins TRBV2 to TRBJ2-7; TRBD1 might be the D (5 bases). CDR1 and CDR2 from the germline V gene are SNHLY and FYNNEI. The CDR3 loop spans 13 amino acids. V was trimmed by 2 bases and J by 1 base, leaving 6 bases between them. DNA for the CDR3: TGTGCCAGCAGTGAACGACAGTCCTACGAGCAGTACTTC. It is translated as CASSERQSYEQYF. The complete variable domain, with remaining parts taken from reference TRBV2 and TRBJ2-7, reads EPEVTQTPSHQVTQMGQEVILRCVPISNHLYFYWYRQILGQKVEFLVSFYNNEISEKSEIFDDQFSVERPDGSNFTLKIRSTKLEDSAMYFCASSERQSYEQYFGPGTRLTVT.

This clone was found once. This chain uses TRBV6-1 with TRBJ2-1, with a weak D call TRBD2 (6 bases). This CDR3 region has 15 residues. V lost 2 bases and J lost 0, with 8 bases in between. Germline values: CDR1 MNHNS, CDR2 SASEGT. CDR3 DNA: TGTGCCAGCAGTGAACTGACTAGCTCCTACAATGAGCAGTTCTTC. The encoded protein is CASSELTSSYNEQFF.

This rearrangement joins TRBV28 to TRBJ1-3; D possibly corresponds to TRBD1 (5 bases). The germline CDR1 and CDR2 sequences are MDHEN and SYDVKM. Trimming took off 3 bases at V and 2 bases at J, with 11 bases between the two ends. This CDR3 is built from 15 residues. DNA of the CDR3: TGTGCCAGCAGTTTGGGACTCTCAACTGGAAACACCATATATTTT. The encoded protein is CASSLGLSTGNTIYF. Supplemented by reference TRBV28 and TRBJ1-3, the full variable domain reads DVKVTQSSRYLVKRTGEKVFLECVQDMDHENMFWYRQDPGLGLRLIYFSYDVKMKEKGDIPEGYSVSREKKERFSLILESASTNQTSMYLCASSLGLSTGNTIYFGEGSWLTVV.

V and J are TRBV18 and TRBJ2-3; 8 nucleotides agree with TRBD2. CDR1 and CDR2 (germline): KGHSH, LQKENI. J was trimmed by 2 bases and V by 1 base; bases with no gene match: 5. The CDR3 consists of 16 residues. Here the CDR3 reads CASSPRPGGPTDTQYF. The CDR3, as DNA: TGTGCCAGCTCACCACGGCCGGGAGGGCCCACAGATACGCAGTATTTT.

The chain carries TRBV19 and TRBJ2-6, with TRBD2 matching over 7 bases. Losses at the gene ends were 5 bases for V and 2 bases for J; bases not matched to a gene: 3. The germline CDR1 and CDR2 sequences are LNHDA and SQIVND (reference sequence). The CDR3 is made up of 15 amino acids. This CDR3 is CASSHGGAGANVLTF. CDR3 sequence (DNA): TGTGCCAGTAGTCATGGGGGGGCTGGGGCCAACGTCCTGACTTTC.

The chain carries TRBV3-1 (or the pseudogene TRBV3-2) and TRBJ1-1; D gene unclear. Trimming left V 1 base short and J 5 bases short, with 14 bases between. The CDR3 is 15 amino acids. Germline loops: CDR1 LGHDT, CDR2 YNNKEL (reference sequence). The CDR3 DNA sequence: TGTGCCAGCAGCCAAGGATTGACACTTGGTACTGAAGCTTTCTTT. This codes for CASSQGLTLGTEAFF.

The chain recombines TRBV6-1 with TRBJ2-3; the match to TRBD2 covers 9 bases. Germline values: CDR1 MNHNS, CDR2 SASEGT. This CDR3 spans 14 amino acids. The J segment lost 3 bases and the V segment lost 10 bases, leaving 8 bases of the junction unmatched. CDR3 in amino acids: CATSAGGLTDTQYF. The CDR3 DNA follows: TGTGCCACCTCCGCGGGAGGGCTAACAGATACGCAGTATTTT.

The genes are TRBV9 and TRBJ2-2; 7 nucleotides agree with TRBD1. Losses at the gene ends were 3 bases for V and 4 bases for J; bases not matched to a gene: 6. CDR3 length: 15 residues. Germline-derived CDR1 and CDR2 are SGDLS and YYNGEE. CDR3 DNA sequence: TGTGCCAGCAGCGCCCGACAGGGAAGCACCGGGGAGCTGTTTTTT. As protein: CASSARQGSTGELFF. Full variable domain (outside the CDR3, taken from reference TRBV9 and TRBJ2-2): DSGVTQTPKHLITATGQRVTLRCSPRSGDLSVYWYQQSLDQGLQFLIQYYNGEERAKGNILERFSAQQFPDLHSELNLSSLELGDSALYFCASSARQGSTGELFFGEGSRLTVL.

This sequence joins TRBV4-2 and TRBJ1-1, with a weak D call TRBD1 (5 bases). V lost 1 base, J lost 11 bases, and 17 bases lay in between. This CDR3 spans 14 amino acids. Germline CDR1 reads LGHNA; CDR2 reads YNFKEQ. In DNA, the CDR3 is TGTGCCAGCAGCCAAGTCCCCGGGGCGGGGCTGGCTTTCTTT. Its protein product is CASSQVPGAGLAFF.

Comment on this clone: One end of the junction is discordant with germline, which a read error may explain. The V and J genes are TRBV4-3 and TRBJ2-7; TRBD2 matches at 10 bases. The length of the CDR3 is 13 residues. Germline-derived CDR1 and CDR2 are LGHNA and YSLEER. Written as DNA, the CDR3 is TGCGCCAGCAGCCAAGATCGCGGTAGCGGGAGGATGTTC. It translates to CASSQDRGSGRMF.

The chain uses TRBV9 and TRBJ1-1; possibly TRBD1 for D (5 bases). V was trimmed by 3 bases and J by 1 base, leaving 7 bases between them. From germline, CDR1 is SGDLS and CDR2 YYNGEE. This CDR3 is built from 13 residues. The CDR3 loop is CASSGGGNTEAFF. CDR3 DNA sequence: TGTGCCAGCAGCGGGGGCGGGAACACTGAAGCTTTCTTT. Using reference TRBV9 and TRBJ1-1 for the parts outside the CDR3, the full variable domain is DSGVTQTPKHLITATGQRVTLRCSPRSGDLSVYWYQQSLDQGLQFLIQYYNGEERAKGNILERFSAQQFPDLHSELNLSSLELGDSALYFCASSGGGNTEAFFGQGTRLTVV.

The chain is built from TRBV4-3 and TRBJ2-1, with 11 nucleotides matching TRBD2. Germline CDR1 reads LGHNA; CDR2 reads YSLEER. With V trimmed by 6 bases and J by 8 bases, 3 bases remained unmatched. This CDR3 has 13 amino acids. The CDR3 loop reads CASRLAGVDEQFF. The CDR3 nucleotides read TGCGCCAGCAGACTAGCGGGAGTGGATGAGCAGTTCTTC.

This sequence joins TRBV18 and TRBJ1-2; unclear D gene. V dropped 3 bases and J dropped 5 bases, with 7 bases sitting between them. CDR3 length: 12 residues. Germline CDR1 is KGHSH and CDR2 is LQKENI. The CDR3 sequence: CASSPFSYGYTF. Written as DNA, the CDR3 is TGTGCCAGCTCACCTTTCAGTTATGGCTACACCTTC.

The chain joins TRBV3-1 (or the pseudogene TRBV3-2) to TRBJ2-1, with TRBD2 identical over 7 bases. Germline trimming cut 3 bases from V and 6 bases from J; bases unmatched to any gene: 8. The CDR3 sequence is 15 residues long. Germline V gene lookup returns CDR1 LGHDT and CDR2 YNNKEL (reference sequence). In DNA, the CDR3 is TGTGCCAGCAGCCAGACTAGCTCCCGGGGCAATGAGCAGTTCTTC. This encodes CASSQTSSRGNEQFF.

This sequence joins TRBV7-2 and TRBJ1-1; D possibly corresponds to TRBD1 (6 bases). The CDR3 is made up of 13 amino acids. The V end was cut by 5 bases, the J end by 5 bases, with 12 bases between. Germline loops: CDR1 SGHTA, CDR2 FQGNSA. The CDR3 spells CASSPNRETEAFF. The DNA of the CDR3 is TGTGCCAGCAGCCCCAACAGGGAGACTGAAGCTTTCTTT.

V and J are TRBV28 and TRBJ1-3; D call uncertain. CDR3 length: 12 amino acids. Germline V lookup: CDR1 MDHEN, CDR2 SYDVKM. The V and J ends lost 6 bases and 4 bases respectively, with 7 bases between them. CDR3 DNA: TGTGCCAGCAGGAGAACCGGAAACACCATATATTTT. It codes for CASRRTGNTIYF.

As DNA, the CDR3 is TGTGCCAGCAGTGATAGTGTGAGGCGAGAGACCCAGTACTTC. The encoded protein is CASSDSVRRETQYF. The genes are TRBV2 and TRBJ2-5; no reliable D call. The CDR3 is made up of 14 amino acids. Per germline, CDR1 SNHLY and CDR2 FYNNEI. V shed 3 bases and J shed 4 bases, with 12 bases lying between them. Based on the CDR3 plus reference TRBV2 and TRBJ2-5, the full variable domain is EPEVTQTPSHQVTQMGQEVILRCVPISNHLYFYWYRQILGQKVEFLVSFYNNEISEKSEIFDDQFSVERPDGSNFTLKIRSTKLEDSAMYFCASSDSVRRETQYFGPGTRLLVL.

The rearrangement links TRBV7-2 to TRBJ1-5, with a possible D match to TRBD1 (6 bases). Germline V lookup: CDR1 SGHTA, CDR2 FQGNSA. This CDR3 has 16 amino acids. Trimming removed 1 base from V and 1 base from J, with 11 bases in between. The CDR3 is CASSLVGGASNQPQHF. Written as DNA, the CDR3 is TGTGCCAGCAGCTTAGTAGGGGGGGCGAGCAATCAGCCCCAGCATTTT.

This chain links TRBV7-2 with TRBJ1-2; D remains unclear. Trimming cost V 0 bases and J 2 bases, with 7 bases left between them. Germline-derived CDR1 and CDR2 are SGHTA and FQGNSA. The CDR3 contains 14 residues. The CDR3 DNA follows: TGTGCCAGCAGCTTAGCAGGAGGGAACTATGGCTACACCTTC. This encodes CASSLAGGNYGYTF.

The genes are TRBV11-2 and TRBJ2-1; 7 bases agree with TRBD1. Germline trimming cut 4 bases from V and 8 bases from J; bases unmatched to any gene: 5. CDR3 length: 13 amino acids. Germline-derived CDR1 and CDR2 are SGHAT and FQNNGV. CDR3 protein: CASSSRQGDEQFF. The CDR3 DNA is TGTGCCAGCAGCTCTCGACAGGGCGATGAGCAGTTCTTC.

The chain uses TRBV10-2 and TRBJ2-5; 11 positions match TRBD1. With V trimmed by 7 bases and J by 5 bases, 15 bases remained unmatched. Germline CDR1 reads WSHSY; CDR2 reads SAAADI. CDR3 length equals 17 residues. The CDR3 DNA follows: TGCGCCAGCACTACCCCGGAACGGACAGGGGGCGCGGAGACCCAGTACTTC. This codes for CASTTPERTGGAETQYF.

The rearrangement joins TRBV2 to TRBJ2-2; D might be TRBD1 (6 bases). Trimming shortened V by 8 bases and J by 2 bases, and 15 bases separated the two germline ends. This CDR3 contains 15 residues. CDR1 and CDR2 (germline): SNHLY, FYNNEI. The DNA for the CDR3 is TGTGCCAGCCGTGGACAGCCTATCAACACCGGGGAGCTGTTTTTT. It translates to CASRGQPINTGELFF. Using reference TRBV2 and TRBJ2-2 for the parts outside the CDR3, the full variable domain is EPEVTQTPSHQVTQMGQEVILRCVPISNHLYFYWYRQILGQKVEFLVSFYNNEISEKSEIFDDQFSVERPDGSNFTLKIRSTKLEDSAMYFCASRGQPINTGELFFGEGSRLTVL.

This clone showed up just once. The chain combines TRBV6-5 with TRBJ2-3; perhaps TRBD2 as D (6 bases). The germline V gene encodes CDR1 MNHEY and CDR2 SVGAGI. Trimming left V 6 bases short and J 1 base short, with 14 bases between. This CDR3 has 15 residues. CDR3 residues: CASRVGTPGTDTQYF. As DNA, the CDR3 is TGTGCCAGCAGAGTTGGGACTCCTGGCACAGATACGCAGTATTTT.

The CDR3 sequence: CASSLLVSGKNIQYF. Here the CDR3 DNA reads TGTGCCAGCAGTTTATTAGTTTCCGGCAAAAACATTCAGTACTTC. The chain recombines TRBV28 with TRBJ2-4; D is undetermined. V lost 1 base and J lost 3, with 10 bases in between. CDR3 length: 15 residues. Germline V gene lookup returns CDR1 MDHEN and CDR2 SYDVKM.

The chain couples TRBV12-5 to TRBJ1-1, with D unresolved. The CDR3 loop spans 20 amino acids. V was clipped by 0 bases and J by 0 bases, with 23 bases between them. The V gene's germline CDR1 is LGHNT and CDR2 FRNRAP. CDR3 in amino acids: CASGLVLSGGRFGMNTEAFF. The CDR3 nucleotides are TGTGCTAGTGGTTTGGTACTGTCCGGAGGGCGGTTTGGGATGAACACTGAAGCTTTCTTT.

The J gene is TRBJ2-3, the V gene TRBV4-3; 9 bases match TRBD1. The CDR3 totals 15 residues. J lost 4 bases, V lost 4 bases, and 6 bases had no gene match. From germline, CDR1 is LGHNA and CDR2 YSLEER. The CDR3 here is CASSPRTGVSDTQYF. CDR3 coding DNA: TGCGCCAGCAGCCCCCGGACAGGGGTTTCAGATACGCAGTATTTT.